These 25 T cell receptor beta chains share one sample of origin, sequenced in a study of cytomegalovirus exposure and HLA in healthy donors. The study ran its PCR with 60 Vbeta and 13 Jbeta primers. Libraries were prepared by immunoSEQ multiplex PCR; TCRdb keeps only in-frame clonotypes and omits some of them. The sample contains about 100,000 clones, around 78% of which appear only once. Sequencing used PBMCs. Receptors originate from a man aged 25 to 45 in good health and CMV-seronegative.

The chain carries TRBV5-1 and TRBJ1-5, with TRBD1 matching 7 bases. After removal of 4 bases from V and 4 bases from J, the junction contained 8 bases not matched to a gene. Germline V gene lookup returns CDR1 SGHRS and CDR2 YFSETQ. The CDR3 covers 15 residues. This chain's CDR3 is CASSTGDSLNQPQHF. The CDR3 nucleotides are TGCGCCAGCAGCACCGGGGACAGTCTGAATCAGCCCCAGCATTTT.

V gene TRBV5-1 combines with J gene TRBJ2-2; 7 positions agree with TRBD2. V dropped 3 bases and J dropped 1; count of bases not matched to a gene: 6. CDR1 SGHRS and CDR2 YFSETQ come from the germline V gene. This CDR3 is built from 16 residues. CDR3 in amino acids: CASSSLAALNTGELFF. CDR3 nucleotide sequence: TGCGCCAGCAGCTCCCTAGCGGCCCTGAACACCGGGGAGCTGTTTTTT.

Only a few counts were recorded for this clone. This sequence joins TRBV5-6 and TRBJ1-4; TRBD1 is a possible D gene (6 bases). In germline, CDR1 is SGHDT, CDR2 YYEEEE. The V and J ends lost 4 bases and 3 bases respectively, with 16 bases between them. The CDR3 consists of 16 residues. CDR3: CASSGHPGQANEKLFF. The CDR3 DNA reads TGTGCCAGCAGCGGACACCCGGGACAAGCTAATGAAAAACTGTTTTTT.

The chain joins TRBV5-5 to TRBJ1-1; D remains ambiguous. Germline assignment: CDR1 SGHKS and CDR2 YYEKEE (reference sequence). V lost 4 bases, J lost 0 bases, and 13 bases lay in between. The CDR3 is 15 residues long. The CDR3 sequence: CASSPGSEMNTEAFF. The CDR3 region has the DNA TGTGCCAGCAGCCCGGGTTCAGAGATGAACACTGAAGCTTTCTTT. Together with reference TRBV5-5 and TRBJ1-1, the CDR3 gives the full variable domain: DAGVTQSPTHLIKTRGQQVTLRCSPISGHKSVSWYQQVLGQGPQFIFQYYEKEERGRGNFPDRFSARQFPNYSSELNVNALLLGDSALYLCASSPGSEMNTEAFFGQGTRLTVV.

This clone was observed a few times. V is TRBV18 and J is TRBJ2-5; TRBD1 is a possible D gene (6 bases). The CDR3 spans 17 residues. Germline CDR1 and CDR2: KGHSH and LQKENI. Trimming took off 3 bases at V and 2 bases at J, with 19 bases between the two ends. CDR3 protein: CASSPKGPAGEQETQYF. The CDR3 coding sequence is TGTGCCAGCTCACCCAAGGGCCCGGCAGGGGAGCAAGAGACCCAGTACTTC.

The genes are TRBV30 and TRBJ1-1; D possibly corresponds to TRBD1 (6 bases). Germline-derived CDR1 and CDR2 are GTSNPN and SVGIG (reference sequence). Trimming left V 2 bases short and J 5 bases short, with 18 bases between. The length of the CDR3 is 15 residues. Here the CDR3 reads CAWSPVGGGRTEAFF. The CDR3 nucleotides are TGTGCCTGGAGTCCGGTGGGGGGGGGCCGGACTGAAGCTTTCTTT.

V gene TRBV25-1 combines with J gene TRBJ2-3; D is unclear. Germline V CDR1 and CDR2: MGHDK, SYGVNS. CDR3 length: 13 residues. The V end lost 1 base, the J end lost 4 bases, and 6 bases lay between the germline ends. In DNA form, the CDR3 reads TGTGCCAGCAGTGAATGGGCTGCAGATACGCAGTATTTT. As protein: CASSEWAADTQYF.

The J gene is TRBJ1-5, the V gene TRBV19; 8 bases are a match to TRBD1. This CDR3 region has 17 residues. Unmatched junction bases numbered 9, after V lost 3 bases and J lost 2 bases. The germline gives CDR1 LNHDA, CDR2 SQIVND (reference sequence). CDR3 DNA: TGTGCCAGTAGTATCCCCCCAGAGACAGGGGGCAATCAGCCCCAGCATTTT. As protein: CASSIPPETGGNQPQHF.

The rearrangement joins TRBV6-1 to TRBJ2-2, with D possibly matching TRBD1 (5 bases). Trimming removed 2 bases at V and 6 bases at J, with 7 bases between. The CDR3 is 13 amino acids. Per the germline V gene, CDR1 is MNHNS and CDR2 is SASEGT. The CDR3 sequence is CASSERGSGELFF. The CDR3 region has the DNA TGTGCCAGCAGTGAAAGGGGTTCCGGGGAGCTGTTTTTT.

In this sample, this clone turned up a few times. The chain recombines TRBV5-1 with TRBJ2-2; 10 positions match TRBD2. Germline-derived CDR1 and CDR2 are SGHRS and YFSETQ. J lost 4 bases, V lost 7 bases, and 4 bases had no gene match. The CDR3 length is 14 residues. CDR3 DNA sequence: TGCGCCAGCTCGGAGCGGGGGGGCACCGGGGAGCTGTTTTTT. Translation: CASSERGGTGELFF.

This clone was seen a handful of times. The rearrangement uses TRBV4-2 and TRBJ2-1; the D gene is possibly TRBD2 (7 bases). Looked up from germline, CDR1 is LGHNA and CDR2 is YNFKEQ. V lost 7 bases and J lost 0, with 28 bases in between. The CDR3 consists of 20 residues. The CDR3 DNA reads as TGTGCCAGCACCTCAGCAAGGCGGGGGCCTTATTCCAGCTCCTACAATGAGCAGTTCTTC. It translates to CASTSARRGPYSSSYNEQFF.

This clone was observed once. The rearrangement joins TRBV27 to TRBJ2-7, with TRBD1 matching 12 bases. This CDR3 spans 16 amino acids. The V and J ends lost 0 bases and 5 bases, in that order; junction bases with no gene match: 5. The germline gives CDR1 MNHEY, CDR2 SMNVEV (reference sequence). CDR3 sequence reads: CASSLSGTGGWHEQYF. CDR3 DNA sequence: TGTGCCAGCAGTTTATCGGGGACAGGGGGCTGGCACGAGCAGTACTTC.

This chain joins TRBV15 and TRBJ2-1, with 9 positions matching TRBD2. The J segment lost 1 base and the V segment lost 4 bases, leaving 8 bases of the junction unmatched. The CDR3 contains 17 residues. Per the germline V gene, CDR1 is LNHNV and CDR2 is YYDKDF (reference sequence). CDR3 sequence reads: CATSKRPGLASYNEQFF. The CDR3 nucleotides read TGTGCCACCAGCAAACGTCCGGGACTAGCTTCCTACAATGAGCAGTTCTTC.

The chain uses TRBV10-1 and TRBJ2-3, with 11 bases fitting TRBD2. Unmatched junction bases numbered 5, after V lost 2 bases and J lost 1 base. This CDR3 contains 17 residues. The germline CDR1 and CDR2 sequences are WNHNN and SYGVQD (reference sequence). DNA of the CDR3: TGCGCCAGCAGTGAGATGACTAGCGGGGATCGCACAGATACGCAGTATTTT. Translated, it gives CASSEMTSGDRTDTQYF.

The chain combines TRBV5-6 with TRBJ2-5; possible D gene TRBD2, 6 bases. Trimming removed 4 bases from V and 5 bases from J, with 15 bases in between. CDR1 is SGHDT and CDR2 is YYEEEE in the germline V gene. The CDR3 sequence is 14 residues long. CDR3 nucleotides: TGTGCCAGCAGCCTTTCACGGGGGTGGGAGACCCAGTACTTC. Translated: CASSLSRGWETQYF.

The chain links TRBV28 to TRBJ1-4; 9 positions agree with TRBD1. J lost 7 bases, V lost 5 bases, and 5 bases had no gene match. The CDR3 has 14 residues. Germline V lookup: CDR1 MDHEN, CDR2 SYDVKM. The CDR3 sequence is CASSATGGSEKLFF. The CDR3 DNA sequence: TGTGCCAGCAGTGCCACAGGGGGCTCTGAAAAACTGTTTTTT. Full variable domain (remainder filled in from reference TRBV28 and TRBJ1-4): DVKVTQSSRYLVKRTGEKVFLECVQDMDHENMFWYRQDPGLGLRLIYFSYDVKMKEKGDIPEGYSVSREKKERFSLILESASTNQTSMYLCASSATGGSEKLFFGSGTQLSVL.

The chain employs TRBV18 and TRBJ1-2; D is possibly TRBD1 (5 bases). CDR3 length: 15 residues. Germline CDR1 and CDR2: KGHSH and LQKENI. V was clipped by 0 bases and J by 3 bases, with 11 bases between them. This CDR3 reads CASSPPQTAHYGYTF. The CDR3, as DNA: TGTGCCAGCTCACCACCGCAGACAGCCCACTATGGCTACACCTTC.

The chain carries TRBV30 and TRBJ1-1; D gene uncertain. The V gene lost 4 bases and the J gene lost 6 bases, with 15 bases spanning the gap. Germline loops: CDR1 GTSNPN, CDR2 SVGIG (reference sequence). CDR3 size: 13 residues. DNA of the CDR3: TGTGCCTGGAATGGTGGTCCCGGGTCTGAAGCTTTCTTT. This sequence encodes CAWNGGPGSEAFF.

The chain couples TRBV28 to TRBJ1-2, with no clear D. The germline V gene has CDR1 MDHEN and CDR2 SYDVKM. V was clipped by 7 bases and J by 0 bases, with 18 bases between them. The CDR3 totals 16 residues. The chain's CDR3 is CASISPPGLSNYGYTF. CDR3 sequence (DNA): TGTGCCAGCATCTCCCCCCCTGGACTGTCTAACTATGGCTACACCTTC.

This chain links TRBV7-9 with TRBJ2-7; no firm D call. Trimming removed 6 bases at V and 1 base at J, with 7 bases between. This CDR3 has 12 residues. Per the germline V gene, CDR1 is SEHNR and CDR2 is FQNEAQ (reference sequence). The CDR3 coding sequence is TGTGCCAGCAGGGCGGAATCCTACGAGCAGTACTTC. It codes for CASRAESYEQYF.

The DNA of the CDR3 is TGTGCCAGCAGCTTGACTAGAGACACCGGGGAGCTGTTTTTT. This gives the protein CASSLTRDTGELFF. The chain has TRBV9 and TRBJ2-2; D may be TRBD2 (6 bases). Germline V gene sequence: CDR1 SGDLS, CDR2 YYNGEE. This CDR3 is built from 14 residues. V dropped 4 bases and J dropped 3 bases, with 10 bases sitting between them. Variable domain in full (rest from reference TRBV9 and TRBJ2-2): DSGVTQTPKHLITATGQRVTLRCSPRSGDLSVYWYQQSLDQGLQFLIQYYNGEERAKGNILERFSAQQFPDLHSELNLSSLELGDSALYFCASSLTRDTGELFFGEGSRLTVL.

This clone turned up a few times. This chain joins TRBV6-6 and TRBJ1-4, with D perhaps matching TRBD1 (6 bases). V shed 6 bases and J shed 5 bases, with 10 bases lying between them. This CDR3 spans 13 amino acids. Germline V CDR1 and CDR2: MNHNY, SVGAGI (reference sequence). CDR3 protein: CASRQGLNEKLFF. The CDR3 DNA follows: TGTGCCAGCAGACAGGGCTTGAATGAAAAACTGTTTTTT.

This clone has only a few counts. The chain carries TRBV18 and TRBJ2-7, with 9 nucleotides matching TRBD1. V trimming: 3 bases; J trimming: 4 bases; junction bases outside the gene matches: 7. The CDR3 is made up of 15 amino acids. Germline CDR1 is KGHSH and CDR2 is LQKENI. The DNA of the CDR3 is TGTGCCAGCTCACCCTCGGGACAGGGACTTTACGAGCAGTACTTC. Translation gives CASSPSGQGLYEQYF.

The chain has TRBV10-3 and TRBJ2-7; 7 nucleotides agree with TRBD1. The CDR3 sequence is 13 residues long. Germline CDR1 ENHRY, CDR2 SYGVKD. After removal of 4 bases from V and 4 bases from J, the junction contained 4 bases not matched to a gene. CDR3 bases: TGTGCCATCAGTGTCGACAGGGATTACGAGCAGTACTTC. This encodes CAISVDRDYEQYF.

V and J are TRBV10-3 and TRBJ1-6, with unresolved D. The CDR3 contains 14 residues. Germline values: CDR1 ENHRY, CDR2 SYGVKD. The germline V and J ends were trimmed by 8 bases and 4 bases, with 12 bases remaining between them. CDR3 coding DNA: TGTGCCATCCAGGAGGACGGATATAATTCACCCCTCCACTTT. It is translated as CAIQEDGYNSPLHF.